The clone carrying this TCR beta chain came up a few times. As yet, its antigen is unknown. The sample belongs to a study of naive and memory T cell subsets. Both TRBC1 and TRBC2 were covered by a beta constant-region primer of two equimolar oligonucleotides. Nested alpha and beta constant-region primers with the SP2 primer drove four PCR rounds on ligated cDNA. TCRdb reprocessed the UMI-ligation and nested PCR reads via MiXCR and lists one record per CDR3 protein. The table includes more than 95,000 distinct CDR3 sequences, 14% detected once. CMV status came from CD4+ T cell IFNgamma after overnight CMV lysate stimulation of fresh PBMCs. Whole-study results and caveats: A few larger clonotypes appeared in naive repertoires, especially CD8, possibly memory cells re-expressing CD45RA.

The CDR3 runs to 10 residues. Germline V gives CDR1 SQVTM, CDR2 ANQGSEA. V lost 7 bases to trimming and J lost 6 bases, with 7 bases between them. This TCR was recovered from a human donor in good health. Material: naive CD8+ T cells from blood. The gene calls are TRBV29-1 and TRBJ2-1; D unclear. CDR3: CSDLGNEQFF. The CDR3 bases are TGCAGCGATTTGGGCAATGAGCAGTTCTTC.